This is a list of T cell receptor beta chains from one sample in a study of T cell repertoires in cytomegalovirus infection. One entry per CDR3 protein results from TCRdb running MiXCR on the reads. The table includes roughly 180,000 distinct CDR3 sequences, about a fifth detected once. Antigen specificity for these receptors is unknown. The sample consisted of CD8+ T cells from cultured PBMCs, taken from culture after CMV antigen stimulation. Source of these receptors: a human donor in good health (CMV status not recorded). Some clones in this sample may be carry-over from other donors' samples. Each CDR3 is given with its conserved first and last residue.

TRBJ2-1 TRBV7-8 CASSLGVSLDEQFF
TRBJ1-2 TRBV7-2 CASSPTGTANYGYTF
TRBJ2-1 TRBV15 CATSTDRGSYNEQFF
TRBJ2-1 TRBV12-3/TRBV12-4 CASSPLGPDEQFF
TRBJ2-7 TRBV7-2 CASSLDGVGDPPYEQYF
TRBJ1-2 TRBV12-5 CASARALGANYGYTF
TRBJ1-1 TRBV7-2 CASSLFSYTEAFF
TRBJ2-2 TRBV7-9 CASSPGGGRNTGELFF
TRBJ2-5 TRBV7-2 CASSLGTGLQQETQYF
TRBJ1-1 TRBV7-2 CASITSLDRRNTEAFF
TRBJ2-1 TRBV7-2 CASITQGGNEQFF
TRBJ2-7 TRBV7-6 CASSLQTSYEQYF
TRBJ1-5 TRBV7-8 CASSPAGFNQPQHF
TRBJ1-3 TRBV12-3/TRBV12-4 CASTGLGGGNTIYF
TRBJ2-3 TRBV20-1 CSAKGTGDADTQYF
TRBJ2-2 TRBV24-1 CATSDTQGPTNTGELFF
TRBJ2-7 TRBV6-2/TRBV6-3 CASSTERQGTYEQYF
TRBJ2-5 TRBV7-2 CASSLGWGRDKETQYF
TRBJ2-7 TRBV6-1 CASSELGWSSYEQYF
TRBJ2-3 TRBV6-1 CASSERDRGGTDTQYF
TRBJ2-4 TRBV12-3/TRBV12-4 CASSPAGPGIQYF
TRBJ1-5 TRBV25-1 CASSESGVGSNQPQHF
TRBJ1-1 TRBV7-9 CASSLAGQGQTEAFF
TRBJ2-6 TRBV5-6 CASSFRDRFSGANVLTF
TRBJ2-7 TRBV6-2/TRBV6-3 CASSDNDSSYEQYF
TRBJ2-5 TRBV7-8 CASSLQGSSVETQYF
TRBJ2-3 TRBV7-2 CASSAYSAPDTQYF
TRBJ2-7 TRBV6-5 CASSYFQGATYEQYF
TRBJ2-1 TRBV4-1 CASSLHEDNEQFF
TRBJ2-7 TRBV6-1 CASSFHGTPAYEQYF
TRBJ2-7 TRBV7-2 CASSSLAGGPYEQYF
TRBJ1-4 TRBV28 CASSWTGGHEKLFF
TRBJ1-6 TRBV12-5 CASARGQSNSPLHF
TRBJ1-5 TRBV7-8 CASSLVGTQQPQHF
TRBJ1-1 TRBV2 CASSASASMANTEAFF
TRBJ1-2 TRBV6-2/TRBV6-3 CASSYDMGSYGYTF
TRBJ1-5 TRBV7-2 CASSLFTRGNQPQHF
TRBJ2-3 TRBV7-2 CASSLYWGGPTDTQYF
TRBJ2-4 TRBV27 CASSFGYRGLDKNIQYF
TRBJ2-2 TRBV12-3/TRBV12-4 CASSQQEGASGELFF
TRBJ1-3 TRBV12-3/TRBV12-4 CASSLWQGVGNTIYF
TRBJ2-7 TRBV4-1 CASSQKGLSGEQYF
TRBJ2-7 TRBV6-2/TRBV6-3 CASSYSSHLTGRNEQYF
TRBJ2-1 TRBV4-1 CASSQDLTGFEQFF
TRBJ1-5 TRBV4-3 CASSQEARIHQPQHF
TRBJ1-1 TRBV7-8 CASSLAGRGQGTEAFF
TRBJ1-3 TRBV7-2 CASSLTGGTGNTIYF
TRBJ1-5 TRBV6-6 CASSYPGTGRQPQHF
TRBJ2-1 TRBV7-9 CASSLVGGGDNEQFF
TRBJ2-1 TRBV7-2 CASSPGLAATPYNEQFF
TRBJ2-1 TRBV28 CASSLVSSGGYNEQFF
TRBJ2-5 TRBV6-5 CASSYVGVAQETQYF
TRBJ1-5 TRBV18 CASSPPDMQPQHF
TRBJ2-3 TRBV7-9 CASSPTTQSTQYF
TRBJ1-2 TRBV7-9 CASSFQAGDGYTF
TRBJ1-1 TRBV7-9 CASSARTGWDAFF
TRBJ1-5 TRBV4-1 CASSQDPANQPQHF
TRBJ2-3 TRBV7-9 CASSFLGRGNYTQYF